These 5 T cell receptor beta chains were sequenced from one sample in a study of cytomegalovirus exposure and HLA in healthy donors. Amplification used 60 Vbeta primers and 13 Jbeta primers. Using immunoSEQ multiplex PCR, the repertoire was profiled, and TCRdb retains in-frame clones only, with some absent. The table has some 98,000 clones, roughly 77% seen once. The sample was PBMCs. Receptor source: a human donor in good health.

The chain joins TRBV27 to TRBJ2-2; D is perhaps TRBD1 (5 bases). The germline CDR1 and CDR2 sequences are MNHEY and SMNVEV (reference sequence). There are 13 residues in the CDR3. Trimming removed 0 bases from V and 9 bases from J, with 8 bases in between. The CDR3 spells CASSLSQARELFF. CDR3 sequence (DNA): TGTGCCAGCAGTTTATCACAGGCAAGGGAGCTGTTTTTT.

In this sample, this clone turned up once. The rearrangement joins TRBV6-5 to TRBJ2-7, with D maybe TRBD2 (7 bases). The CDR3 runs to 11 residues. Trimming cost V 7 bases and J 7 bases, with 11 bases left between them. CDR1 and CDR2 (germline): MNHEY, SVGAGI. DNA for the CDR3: TGTGCCAGCAAAAGGGGGGGGGAGCAGTACTTC. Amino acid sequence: CASKRGGEQYF.

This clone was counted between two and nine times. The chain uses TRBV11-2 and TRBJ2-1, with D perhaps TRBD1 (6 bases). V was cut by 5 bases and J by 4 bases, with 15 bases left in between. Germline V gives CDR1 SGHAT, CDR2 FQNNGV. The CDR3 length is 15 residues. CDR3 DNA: TGTGCCAGCAGCGCAGTCCGAGGGGGTTACAATGAGCAGTTCTTC. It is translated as CASSAVRGGYNEQFF.

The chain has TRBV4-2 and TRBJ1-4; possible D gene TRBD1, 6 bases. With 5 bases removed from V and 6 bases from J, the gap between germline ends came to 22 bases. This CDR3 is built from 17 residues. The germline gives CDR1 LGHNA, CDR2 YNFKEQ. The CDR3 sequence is CASSATPEGEGYEKLFF. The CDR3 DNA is TGTGCCAGCAGCGCAACCCCTGAGGGGGAAGGGTATGAAAAACTGTTTTTT.

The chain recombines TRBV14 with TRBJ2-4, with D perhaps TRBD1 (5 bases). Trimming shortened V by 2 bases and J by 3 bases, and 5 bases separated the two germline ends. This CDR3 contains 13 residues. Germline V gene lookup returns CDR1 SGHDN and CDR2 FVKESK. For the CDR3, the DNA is TGTGCCAGCAGCCAAAGGGGCAAAAACATTCAGTACTTC. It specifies CASSQRGKNIQYF.